This is a list of T cell receptor beta chains from one sample in a study of blood T cell repertoires in COVID-19. Assay used: immunoSEQ multiplex PCR; TCRdb lists only in-frame clones, some missing. This table has 100,000 or so clones, 80% to 90% appearing once. Source material: peripheral blood. All receptors derive from a human donor in a cohort sampled during active COVID-19. The CDR3 runs from the conserved cysteine through the conserved F or W. Each record gives: J gene, D gene, clone size, V gene, CDR3 protein, CDR3 DNA. A D gene is named only where the DNA matches it firmly. Clone sizes are given selectively: once, few, many, or a class where the clone is expanded.

>TRBJ2-5|TRBD1|once|TRBV6-2/TRBV6-3
CASSSGQPGETQYF
TGTGCCAGCAGTTCGGGACAGCCGGGAGAGACCCAGTACTTC
>TRBJ1-1|TRBD1|.|TRBV10-3
CAISEPLGARGRTEAFF
TGTGCCATCAGTGAGCCCTTGGGCGCGAGGGGGCGGACTGAAGCTTTCTTT
>TRBJ1-3|TRBD1|.|TRBV28
CASSLPGGFSGNTIYF
TGTGCCAGCAGTTTACCAGGGGGCTTCTCTGGAAACACCATATATTTT
>TRBJ2-5|.|.|TRBV6-5
CASSFGQLQETQYF
TGTGCCAGCAGCTTTGGACAGCTGCAAGAGACCCAGTACTTC
>TRBJ1-2|.|.|TRBV4-1
CASSQRLGVGQIYGYTF
TGCGCCAGCAGCCAACGGTTGGGGGTAGGACAGATTTATGGCTACACCTTC
>TRBJ2-1|TRBD2|.|TRBV6-6
CATGLAAEPFF
TGTGCCACAGGACTAGCGGCCGAACCGTTCTTC
>TRBJ1-5|TRBD1|.|TRBV12-3/TRBV12-4
CASRTGGRQPQHF
TGTGCCAGCAGAACAGGGGGCAGGCAGCCCCAGCATTTT
>TRBJ1-5|TRBD1|.|TRBV27
CASSPTGTGGLAQHF
TGTGCCAGCAGTCCGACCGGGACAGGGGGCTTGGCCCAGCATTTT
>TRBJ1-6|.|.|TRBV6-4
CASSETNYNSPLHF
TGTGCCAGCAGTGAAACTAACTATAATTCACCCCTCCACTTT
>TRBJ1-5|.|.|TRBV15
CATSRTVNQPQHF
TGTGCCACCAGCAGGACAGTGAACCAGCCCCAGCATTTT
>TRBJ2-7|TRBD2|.|TRBV28
CASSSPRSGGYEQYF
TGTGCCAGCAGTTCGCCAAGGAGCGGGGGGTACGAGCAGTACTTC
>TRBJ2-3|TRBD1|.|TRBV24-1
CATSDAGGIRPDTQYF
TGTGCCACCAGTGATGCAGGGGGCATACGACCAGATACGCAGTATTTT
>TRBJ2-1|TRBD2|.|TRBV18
CASTRLAGPDEQFF
TGTGCCAGCACACGACTAGCGGGGCCAGATGAGCAGTTCTTC
>TRBJ2-7|.|.|TRBV18
CASSPQGGPHEQYF
TGTGCCAGCTCACCCCAGGGGGGTCCCCACGAGCAGTACTTC
>TRBJ1-5|TRBD1|.|TRBV28
CASSLTGGSNQPQHF
TGTGCCAGCAGTTTAACAGGGGGCAGCAATCAGCCCCAGCATTTT
>TRBJ2-7|TRBD1|once|TRBV18
CASSPTGQGIEQYF
TGTGCCAGCTCACCAACCGGACAGGGTATCGAGCAGTACTTC
>TRBJ2-3|TRBD1|few|TRBV13
CASSLQGAGTDTQYF
TGTGCCAGCAGCCTACAGGGGGCAGGCACAGATACGCAGTATTTT
>TRBJ1-1|.|.|TRBV5-1
CASSFLGGDWAEAFF
TGCGCCAGCAGCTTTTTGGGGGGTGATTGGGCTGAAGCTTTCTTT
>TRBJ2-3|.|.|TRBV7-2
CASSSNRGTDTQYF
TGTGCCAGCAGCTCCAACAGAGGCACAGATACGCAGTATTTT
>TRBJ2-4|.|.|TRBV6-5
CASSPGLTPKNIQYF
TGTGCCAGCAGTCCGGGACTTACCCCCAAAAACATTCAGTACTTC
>TRBJ2-7|TRBD2|.|TRBV5-5
CASSTRTSGGRYEQYF
TGTGCCAGCAGCACGCGGACTAGCGGGGGGCGTTACGAGCAGTACTTC
>TRBJ1-1|.|.|TRBV6-2/TRBV6-3
CASSYAMVSTEAFF
TGTGCCAGCAGTTACGCGATGGTTTCCACTGAAGCTTTCTTT
>TRBJ2-3|.|.|TRBV12-3/TRBV12-4
CASSLQADTQYF
TGTGCCAGCAGTTTACAGGCAGATACGCAGTATTTT